Listed below are T cell receptor beta chains from one sample, sequenced in a study of T-cell reconstitution after alpha-beta-depleted transplantation in children. Each CDR3 protein gets one entry after TCRdb re-called the PCR reads with MiXCR. The data show 500,000 or so distinct CDR3 sequences, with about 30% seen just once and 2% to 2.5% held by the top ten. The sequencing used PBMCs from the stem cell graft donor, collected from the stem cell graft. The receptors were sampled from a human donor who donated a stem cell graft to a child with aplastic anemia. Each CDR3 is given with its conserved first and last residue. D genes are given only for firm matches. Clone size appears in some rows only: once, few, many, or a class for an expanded clone.

>TRBJ2-7|TRBV29-1|TRBD2|NA
CSVEGLAGGPYEQYF
TGCAGCGTTGAAGGCCTAGCGGGAGGGCCCTACGAGCAGTACTTC
>TRBJ1-1|TRBV15|NA|few
CATRLPGSTEAFF
TGTGCCACCAGACTTCCAGGTTCCACTGAAGCTTTCTTT
>TRBJ2-1|TRBV4-1|NA|NA
CASSQEGQLSYNEQFF
TGCGCCAGCAGCCAAGAGGGGCAGCTAAGCTACAATGAGCAGTTCTTC
>TRBJ2-1|TRBV7-2|NA|few
CASSQSRGVGYNEQFF
TGTGCCAGCAGCCAAAGTAGGGGGGTAGGGTACAATGAGCAGTTCTTC
>TRBJ2-1|TRBV6-1|NA|NA
CASFPDRTYNEQFF
TGTGCCAGCTTTCCCGACAGGACTTACAATGAGCAGTTCTTC
>TRBJ1-1|TRBV10-3|TRBD1|NA
CAITEGQGVTEAFF
TGTGCCATCACCGAGGGACAGGGGGTCACTGAAGCTTTCTTT
>TRBJ2-4|TRBV19|NA|once
CASSISQSNNIQYF
TGTGCCAGTAGTATAAGCCAGTCAAACAACATTCAGTACTTC
>TRBJ2-3|TRBV13|NA|few
CASRFTRLTDTQYF
TGTGCCAGCAGATTCACCCGACTAACAGATACGCAGTATTTT
>TRBJ1-2|TRBV20-1|NA|NA
CSARDRVGDGYTF
TGCAGTGCTAGAGATAGGGTAGGGGATGGCTACACCTTC
>TRBJ2-2|TRBV11-2|TRBD1|few
CASSQVHRGPLGELFF
TGTGCCAGCAGCCAAGTCCACAGGGGGCCTCTCGGGGAGCTGTTTTTT
>TRBJ2-7|TRBV7-8|TRBD2|once
CASSLGRLAGEQYF
TGTGCCAGCAGCTTAGGCCGGCTAGCGGGCGAGCAGTACTTC
>TRBJ2-2|TRBV6-1|TRBD2|NA
CASNSRLLAANTGELFF
TGTGCCAGCAACTCTAGGTTGCTAGCGGCGAACACCGGGGAGCTGTTTTTT
>TRBJ2-1|TRBV28|NA|few
CASSLLAELYNEQFF
TGTGCCAGCAGTTTACTTGCGGAACTCTACAATGAGCAGTTCTTC
>TRBJ1-2|TRBV30|NA|NA
CAWSPSRLRAVSRYTF
TGTGCCTGGAGCCCCTCTCGACTGAGGGCAGTGTCTCGCTACACCTTC
>TRBJ2-7|TRBV18|NA|NA
CASSPVIGTNYGQYF
TGTGCCAGCTCACCAGTAATTGGGACCAACTACGGGCAGTACTTC
>TRBJ1-5|TRBV6-1|NA|NA
CASRLGGGNQPQHF
TGTGCCAGCAGACTGGGGGGTGGCAATCAGCCCCAGCATTTT
>TRBJ1-2|TRBV29-1|NA|NA
CSVARANYGYTF
TGCAGCGTTGCCAGAGCTAACTATGGCTACACCTTC
>TRBJ2-1|TRBV4-1|NA|few
CASSQVAYYEQFF
TGCGCCAGCAGCCAAGTAGCTTATTATGAGCAGTTCTTC
>TRBJ1-1|TRBV29-1|TRBD1|few
CSSLGGQGGAFF
TGCAGCTCCCTGGGGGGACAGGGGGGAGCTTTCTTT
>TRBJ2-2|TRBV29-1|TRBD2|few
CSVVAGGSVGELFF
TGCAGCGTTGTAGCGGGAGGTTCTGTCGGGGAGCTGTTTTTT
>TRBJ1-5|TRBV29-1|TRBD1|NA
CSVRQGVNQPQHF
TGCAGCGTTCGACAGGGGGTCAATCAGCCCCAGCATTTT
>TRBJ2-1|TRBV29-1|TRBD2|NA
CSVVPSGRLNEQFF
TGCAGCGTTGTTCCTAGCGGGAGGCTAAATGAGCAGTTCTTC
>TRBJ2-1|TRBV5-1|NA|NA
CASSLAESSYNEQFF
TGCGCCAGCAGCTTAGCGGAAAGCTCCTACAATGAGCAGTTCTTC
>TRBJ1-5|TRBV11-1|NA|once
CASSLAGRPQHF
TGTGCCAGCAGCTTAGCGGGGCGACCCCAGCATTTT
>TRBJ2-2|TRBV20-1|NA|NA
CSARDQLGGVNTGELFF
TGCAGTGCTAGAGATCAGTTGGGCGGAGTGAACACCGGGGAGCTGTTTTTT
>TRBJ1-1|TRBV24-1|TRBD1|NA
CATSVGTGDLTEAFF
TGTGCCACCAGTGTAGGGACAGGGGATCTCACTGAAGCTTTCTTT
>TRBJ1-2|TRBV7-9|NA|NA
CASSDYGYGYTF
TGTGCCAGCAGCGACTACGGGTATGGCTACACCTTC
>TRBJ2-7|TRBV29-1|NA|NA
CSVSRGPLSTYEQYF
TGCAGCGTATCCAGAGGACCCCTCTCCACCTACGAGCAGTACTTC